The rows below give T cell receptor beta chains drawn from one sample of a study of tumor-infiltrating lymphocytes in primary liver carcinoma. From the multiplex PCR reads, TCRdb called clonotypes with MiXCR, one entry per CDR3 protein. The repertoire has roughly 32,000 distinct CDR3 sequences, less than 85% of them found once; the top ten carry approximately 15%. Sequencing was carried out using liver tumor tissue from sampling region 4. These receptors all come from a man between 35 and 55 years old with primary liver carcinoma and hepatitis B virus infection. Each CDR3 is given with its conserved first and last residue. A D gene is named only where the DNA matches it firmly. Where a row states a size, it is once, few, many or the class of an expanded clone; other rows omit it.

d_gene: -; v_gene: TRBV11-2; abundance: -; j_gene: TRBJ2-1; CDR3aa: CASSFDREQFF; CDR3nt: TGTGCCAGCAGCTTTGACAGGGAGCAGTTCTTC
d_gene: -; v_gene: TRBV30; abundance: -; j_gene: TRBJ2-7; CDR3aa: CVWSVNRVWEQYF; CDR3nt: TGTGTCTGGAGCGTTAACAGAGTTTGGGAGCAGTATTTC
d_gene: -; v_gene: TRBV28; abundance: -; j_gene: TRBJ1-5; CDR3aa: CASIPGDGIQPQHF; CDR3nt: TGTGCCAGCATCCCAGGGGACGGCATTCAGCCCCAGCATTTT
d_gene: -; v_gene: TRBV7-3; abundance: -; j_gene: TRBJ1-1; CDR3aa: CASSLQKNAEASF; CDR3nt: TGTGCCAGCAGCTTACAGAAGAACGCTGAAGCTTCCTTT
d_gene: -; v_gene: TRBV11-2; abundance: -; j_gene: TRBJ2-4; CDR3aa: CSSSSGTRDNIRYF; CDR3nt: TGTTCCAGCAGCTCCGGGACAAGGGATAACATTCGGTACTTC
d_gene: TRBD1; v_gene: TRBV19; abundance: many; j_gene: TRBJ1-5; CDR3aa: CASSMGTVSNQPQHF; CDR3nt: TGTGCCAGTAGCATGGGGACAGTTAGCAATCAGCCCCAGCATTTT
d_gene: -; v_gene: TRBV11-1; abundance: -; j_gene: TRBJ2-7; CDR3aa: CASGLTESGEYEQHF; CDR3nt: TGTGCCAGCGGCTTAACGGAATCGGGAGAATACGAGCAGCACTTC
d_gene: -; v_gene: TRBV24-1; abundance: -; j_gene: TRBJ2-1; CDR3aa: CATSELQGELFF; CDR3nt: TGTGCCACCAGTGAACTTCAAGGCGAGCTATTCTTC
d_gene: -; v_gene: TRBV11-2; abundance: once; j_gene: TRBJ2-7; CDR3aa: CASSGSRWNEQYF; CDR3nt: TGTGCCAGCAGCGGAAGCAGGTGGAACGAACAATACTTC
d_gene: -; v_gene: TRBV12-3/TRBV12-4; abundance: -; j_gene: TRBJ2-1; CDR3aa: CASTRCNEQFF; CDR3nt: TGTGCCAGCACCCGGTGCAACGAGCAGTTCTTC
d_gene: -; v_gene: TRBV29-1; abundance: -; j_gene: TRBJ2-3; CDR3aa: CSVGAVGAGDTRYF; CDR3nt: TGCAGTGTTGGGGCGGTGGGAGCTGGAGATACTCGGTATTTT
d_gene: -; v_gene: TRBV11-2; abundance: -; j_gene: TRBJ2-1; CDR3aa: CTSSFSGPLDNEQFF; CDR3nt: TGTACCAGCAGCTTTAGCGGACCGCTCGACAATGAGCAGTTCTTC
d_gene: -; v_gene: TRBV10-3; abundance: many; j_gene: TRBJ2-5; CDR3aa: CAISEDQGLETQYF; CDR3nt: TGTGCCATCAGTGAGGATCAGGGGCTAGAGACCCAGTACTTC
d_gene: -; v_gene: TRBV6-6; abundance: -; j_gene: TRBJ2-1; CDR3aa: CVSSLWAHNEQFF; CDR3nt: TGCGTCAGCAGTTTGTGGGCCCACAATGAGCAGTTCTTC
d_gene: -; v_gene: TRBV7-8; abundance: -; j_gene: TRBJ2-7; CDR3aa: CANGLSVQYEQYF; CDR3nt: TGTGCCAACGGCTTATCGGTTCAGTACGAGCAGTACTTC
d_gene: -; v_gene: TRBV21-1; abundance: -; j_gene: TRBJ2-7; CDR3aa: CANSPPNLSGTGSYEQYF; CDR3nt: TGTGCCAACAGCCCACCGAATCTCTCAGGGACGGGCTCCTATGAGCAGTACTTC
d_gene: -; v_gene: TRBV28; abundance: -; j_gene: TRBJ1-5; CDR3aa: CASTLYRARLNQPQHF; CDR3nt: TGTGCCAGCACTTTATACAGGGCCCGACTCAATCAGCCCCAGCATTTT
d_gene: -; v_gene: TRBV5-6; abundance: once; j_gene: TRBJ2-1; CDR3aa: CASSLGRCRSGYSEQFF; CDR3nt: TGTGCGAGCAGCTTGGGACGGTGCCGCTCTGGGTACAGTGAACAGTTCTTC
d_gene: -; v_gene: TRBV6-2/TRBV6-3; abundance: -; j_gene: TRBJ2-2; CDR3aa: CVSSYSSDTGELLF; CDR3nt: TGTGTCAGCAGTTACTCTAGCGACACCGGGGAGCTGCTTTTT
d_gene: TRBD2; v_gene: TRBV4-3; abundance: -; j_gene: TRBJ2-3; CDR3aa: CASSQRLAGTGTQYF; CDR3nt: TGTGCCAGCAGTCAGCGACTAGCGGGCACAGGTACGCAGTATTTT
d_gene: -; v_gene: TRBV15; abundance: -; j_gene: TRBJ1-1; CDR3aa: CATSRDHAGTKAFF; CDR3nt: TGTGCCACCAGCAGAGATCATGCGGGGACTAAGGCTTTCTTT
d_gene: -; v_gene: TRBV28; abundance: -; j_gene: TRBJ1-5; CDR3aa: CASSVMYSKGYQTQHF; CDR3nt: TGTGCCAGCAGTGTCATGTATAGTAAGGGGTATCAGACCCAGCATTTT
d_gene: TRBD2; v_gene: TRBV19; abundance: -; j_gene: TRBJ2-7; CDR3aa: CASSIRAGRYEQYF; CDR3nt: TGTGCCAGTAGTATAAGAGCGGGGCGCTACGAGCAGTACTTC
d_gene: -; v_gene: TRBV11-3; abundance: once; j_gene: TRBJ1-1; CDR3aa: CASSLAVNTEATF; CDR3nt: TGTGCCAGCAGCTTAGCAGTTAACACCGAGGCTACCTTT
d_gene: TRBD1; v_gene: TRBV5-1; abundance: many; j_gene: TRBJ1-5; CDR3aa: CASSWGEQGVNQPQHF; CDR3nt: TGCGCCAGCAGCTGGGGGGAACAGGGGGTAAATCAGCCCCAGCATTTT
d_gene: TRBD2; v_gene: TRBV14; abundance: once; j_gene: TRBJ2-3; CDR3aa: CASTPGTSGRIWRDTQYF; CDR3nt: TGTGCCAGCACCCCTGGGACCAGCGGGAGGATCTGGAGAGATACGCAGTATTTT
d_gene: -; v_gene: TRBV29-1; abundance: -; j_gene: TRBJ1-2; CDR3aa: CSLEVNGPGIDYTF; CDR3nt: TGCAGCCTTGAAGTCAACGGACCCGGTATTGACTACACCTTC
d_gene: -; v_gene: TRBV7-9; abundance: few; j_gene: TRBJ2-2; CDR3aa: CASSFSGTAANTGELLF; CDR3nt: TGTGCCAGCAGCTTTTCCGGGACTGCCGCGAACACCGGGGAGCTGCTTTTT
d_gene: -; v_gene: TRBV4-2; abundance: -; j_gene: TRBJ1-2; CDR3aa: CANSQEWTDDVYIF; CDR3nt: TGTGCCAACAGCCAAGAATGGACAGATGATGTCTACATCTTC
d_gene: TRBD1; v_gene: TRBV12-3/TRBV12-4; abundance: few; j_gene: TRBJ1-5; CDR3aa: CASSSTPGQVNQPQHF; CDR3nt: TGTGCCAGCAGTTCAACTCCGGGACAGGTCAATCAGCCCCAGCATTTT
d_gene: TRBD2; v_gene: TRBV20-1; abundance: -; j_gene: TRBJ2-1; CDR3aa: CSASTGLAGGEGYVGYEQFF; CDR3nt: TGCAGTGCTAGCACGGGACTAGCGGGAGGAGAGGGGTATGTTGGGTATGAGCAGTTCTTC
d_gene: -; v_gene: TRBV5-1; abundance: -; j_gene: TRBJ1-1; CDR3aa: CASNPPWGTMNTEAFF; CDR3nt: TGCGCCAGCAATCCTCCTTGGGGCACGATGAACACTGAAGCTTTCTTT
d_gene: TRBD1; v_gene: TRBV6-6; abundance: medium-sized; j_gene: TRBJ1-5; CDR3aa: CASSYFDPTGGLNQPQHF; CDR3nt: TGTGCCAGCAGTTACTTCGATCCGACAGGGGGGCTAAATCAGCCCCAGCATTTT
d_gene: -; v_gene: TRBV6-1; abundance: large; j_gene: TRBJ2-1; CDR3aa: CASIPSYNEQFF; CDR3nt: TGTGCCAGCATTCCGTCCTACAATGAGCAGTTCTTC
d_gene: TRBD2; v_gene: TRBV11-2; abundance: -; j_gene: TRBJ2-5; CDR3aa: CASPSPGRGETRYF; CDR3nt: TGTGCCAGCCCCAGCCCCGGGAGGGGGGAAACCCGGTACTTC
d_gene: -; v_gene: TRBV6-1; abundance: -; j_gene: TRBJ2-3; CDR3aa: CACSDWVDTQYF; CDR3nt: TGTGCCTGCAGTGATTGGGTAGATACGCAGTATTTT
d_gene: -; v_gene: TRBV6-5; abundance: many; j_gene: TRBJ2-1; CDR3aa: CASSHHVSSRGFHEQFF; CDR3nt: TGTGCCAGCAGCCACCATGTTTCTAGCAGGGGTTTTCATGAGCAGTTCTTC
d_gene: -; v_gene: TRBV4-3; abundance: -; j_gene: TRBJ2-7; CDR3aa: CASSQDSHPNYEQYF; CDR3nt: TGCGCCAGCAGCCAAGACTCCCATCCAAACTACGAGCAGTACTTC
d_gene: -; v_gene: TRBV29-1; abundance: once; j_gene: TRBJ2-5; CDR3aa: CSVEVSQHETQYF; CDR3nt: TGCAGCGTTGAAGTCTCCCAACATGAGACCCAATACTTC
d_gene: TRBD1; v_gene: TRBV12-3/TRBV12-4; abundance: once; j_gene: TRBJ1-2; CDR3aa: CASTRGQENYDYTF; CDR3nt: TGTGCCAGTACCCGGGGACAGGAGAACTATGACTACACCTTC
d_gene: TRBD2; v_gene: TRBV29-1; abundance: -; j_gene: TRBJ2-3; CDR3aa: CSADTFGTSGRGDTQYF; CDR3nt: TGCAGCGCCGATACGTTCGGGACTAGCGGGAGAGGAGATACGCAATATTTT
d_gene: -; v_gene: TRBV6-5; abundance: few; j_gene: TRBJ2-7; CDR3aa: CASGLTSWGGEQYF; CDR3nt: TGTGCCAGCGGTTTGACTAGTTGGGGTGGTGAGCAGTACTTC
d_gene: TRBD1; v_gene: TRBV6-5; abundance: -; j_gene: TRBJ1-6; CDR3aa: CASRGQGLTGGNTPLHF; CDR3nt: TGTGCCAGCAGGGGACAGGGCCTAACCGGAGGCAATACACCCCTCCACTTT
d_gene: -; v_gene: TRBV11-1; abundance: large; j_gene: TRBJ2-7; CDR3aa: CASSSSRDSSYEQYF; CDR3nt: TGTGCCAGCAGCTCATCCCGGGACTCCTCCTACGAGCAGTACTTC
d_gene: -; v_gene: TRBV11-2; abundance: -; j_gene: TRBJ2-7; CDR3aa: CASSASGWNEHYF; CDR3nt: TGTGCCAGCAGCGCAAGCGGATGGAACGAGCACTACTTC
d_gene: -; v_gene: TRBV9; abundance: -; j_gene: TRBJ1-6; CDR3aa: CAVSVDESPLHF; CDR3nt: TGTGCCGTCAGCGTAGATGAATCACCCCTCCACTTT
d_gene: -; v_gene: TRBV5-4; abundance: -; j_gene: TRBJ2-3; CDR3aa: CASSLGAIRTDTQYF; CDR3nt: TGTGCCAGCAGCTTGGGGGCAATCCGCACAGATACGCAGTATTTT
d_gene: -; v_gene: TRBV4-2; abundance: medium-sized; j_gene: TRBJ2-1; CDR3aa: CASSQESAGREQFF; CDR3nt: TGTGCCAGCAGCCAAGAAAGTGCGGGTCGTGAGCAGTTCTTC
d_gene: TRBD1; v_gene: TRBV7-8; abundance: -; j_gene: TRBJ1-5; CDR3aa: CASSLGTGESQPQHF; CDR3nt: TGTGCCAGCAGCTTAGGGACAGGTGAGAGTCAGCCCCAGCATTTT
d_gene: -; v_gene: TRBV10-2; abundance: -; j_gene: TRBJ1-2; CDR3aa: CASCSLKDCGYTF; CDR3nt: TGCGCCAGCTGTTCCCTAAAGGACTGTGGCTACACCTTC
d_gene: -; v_gene: TRBV7-9; abundance: few; j_gene: TRBJ2-3; CDR3aa: CANRGVDTQYF; CDR3nt: TGTGCCAACAGAGGGGTTGATACGCAGTATTTT
d_gene: TRBD2; v_gene: TRBV6-1; abundance: -; j_gene: TRBJ2-7; CDR3aa: CASSVSTSGRESHEQYF; CDR3nt: TGTGCCAGCAGTGTGAGTACCAGCGGGAGAGAGTCCCACGAGCAGTACTTC
d_gene: -; v_gene: TRBV29-1; abundance: once; j_gene: TRBJ2-7; CDR3aa: CSVDTGYIDEQHF; CDR3nt: TGCAGCGTCGATACAGGGTATATCGACGAGCAGCACTTT
d_gene: TRBD1; v_gene: TRBV7-6; abundance: many; j_gene: TRBJ2-5; CDR3aa: CASSLAVQGAGETQYF; CDR3nt: TGTGCCAGCAGCTTAGCGGTACAGGGGGCTGGCGAGACCCAGTACTTC
d_gene: TRBD2; v_gene: TRBV11-3; abundance: -; j_gene: TRBJ2-3; CDR3aa: CVSSPGGLQDGTQYF; CDR3nt: TGTGTCAGCAGTCCGGGGGGACTCCAGGACGGAACGCAGTATTTT